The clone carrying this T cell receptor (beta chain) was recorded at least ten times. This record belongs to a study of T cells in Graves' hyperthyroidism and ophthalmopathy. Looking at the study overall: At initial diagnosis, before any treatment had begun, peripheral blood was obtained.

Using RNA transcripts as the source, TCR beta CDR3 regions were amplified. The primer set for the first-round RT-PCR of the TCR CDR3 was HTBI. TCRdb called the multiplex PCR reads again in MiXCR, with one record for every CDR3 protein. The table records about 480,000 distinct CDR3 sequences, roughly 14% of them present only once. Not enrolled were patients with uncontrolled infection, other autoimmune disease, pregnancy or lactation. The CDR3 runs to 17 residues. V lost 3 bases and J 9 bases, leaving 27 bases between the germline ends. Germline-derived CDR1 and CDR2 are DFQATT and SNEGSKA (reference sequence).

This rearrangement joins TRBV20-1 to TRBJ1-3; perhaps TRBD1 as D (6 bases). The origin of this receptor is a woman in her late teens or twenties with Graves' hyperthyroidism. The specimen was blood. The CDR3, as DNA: TGCAGTGCTAGCGCATACAGGGCCCCCGGGCTTCTCAGCACCATATATTTT. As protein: CSASAYRAPGLLSTIYF.